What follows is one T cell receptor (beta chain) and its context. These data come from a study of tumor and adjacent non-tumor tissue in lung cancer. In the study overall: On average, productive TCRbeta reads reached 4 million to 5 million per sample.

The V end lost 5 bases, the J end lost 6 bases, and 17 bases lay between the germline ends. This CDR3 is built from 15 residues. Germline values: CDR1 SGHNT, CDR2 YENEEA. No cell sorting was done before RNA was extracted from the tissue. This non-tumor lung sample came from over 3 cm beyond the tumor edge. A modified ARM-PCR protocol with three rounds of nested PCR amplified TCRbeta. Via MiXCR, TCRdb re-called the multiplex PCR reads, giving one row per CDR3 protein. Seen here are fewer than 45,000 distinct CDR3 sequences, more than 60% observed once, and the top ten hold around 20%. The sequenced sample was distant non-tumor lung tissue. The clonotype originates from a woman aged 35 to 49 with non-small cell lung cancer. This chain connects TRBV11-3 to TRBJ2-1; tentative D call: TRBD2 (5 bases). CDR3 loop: CASSRSRDRANEQFF. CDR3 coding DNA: TGTGCCAGCAGCAGATCCCGGGATAGGGCCAATGAGCAGTTCTTC.